Listed below are T cell receptor beta chains from one sample, sequenced in a study of regulatory T cells in long-lasting Graves disease. Using its own MiXCR run on the multiplex PCR reads, TCRdb lists one record per CDR3 protein. This table holds approximately 500,000 distinct CDR3 sequences, 20% to 25% found once. This specimen consisted of peripheral blood mononuclear cells (PBMCs), obtained when the disease was refractory, from a patient treated with antithyroid drugs. These receptors all stem from a female donor with Graves disease. The CDR3 runs from the conserved cysteine through the conserved F or W. D genes are given only for firm matches. Clone size is stated in some rows and not others, as once, few, many or a class when expanded.

>few|TRBJ1-2|TRBD1|TRBV20-1
CSARVPPGQERANYGYTF
>-|TRBJ1-4|TRBD1|TRBV12-3/TRBV12-4
CASRPQDRGSQKLFF
>many|TRBJ2-5|TRBD1|TRBV20-1
CSALDRGPQETQYF
>many|TRBJ2-7|TRBD1|TRBV7-8
CASSSPVTGQSLYEQYF
>-|TRBJ2-3|-|TRBV5-4
CASSLGFFGTDTQYF
>few|TRBJ2-7|TRBD1|TRBV19
CASSIPGQASYEQYF
>once|TRBJ1-2|TRBD1|TRBV7-2
CASSLGVTGQGLNGYTF
>once|TRBJ1-5|TRBD1|TRBV27
CASRQGTDSNQPQHF
>-|TRBJ2-7|-|TRBV16
CASSHAVVGSYEQYF
>many|TRBJ1-3|-|TRBV2
CASRRGGWDTIYF
>-|TRBJ2-2|-|TRBV7-8
CASSLAIGDAGELFF
>few|TRBJ2-7|TRBD2|TRBV29-1
CSAVEGGRASGEQYF
>few|TRBJ2-5|TRBD2|TRBV20-1
CSARDSGLVETQYF
>-|TRBJ2-7|-|TRBV7-9
CASRSAYEQYF
>many|TRBJ1-2|-|TRBV19
CASSIGRLNYGYTF
>many|TRBJ2-7|TRBD1|TRBV24-1
CATSDPSDRGPGEQYF
>many|TRBJ1-1|-|TRBV11-1
CASSLAGLGSEAFF
>few|TRBJ2-7|TRBD1|TRBV5-1
CASSSTGTTRPTYSPYEQYF
>-|TRBJ2-7|-|TRBV27
CASSQDGEGISYEQYF
>-|TRBJ2-7|-|TRBV28
CASSGSGGDIQYFGAGTGRYEQYF
>-|TRBJ1-2|-|TRBV7-9
CASSFGAGFDEGHYGYTF
>many|TRBJ2-7|-|TRBV11-2
CASSLVVRSNYEQYF
>few|TRBJ1-1|-|TRBV5-6
CASSLEGTRNTEAFF
>few|TRBJ2-7|TRBD2|TRBV7-2
CASSSALAGRDHEQYF
>few|TRBJ1-1|-|TRBV5-1
CASSLVTGGVNTEAFF
>-|TRBJ2-7|-|TRBV6-1
CASSGFVSEQYF
>many|TRBJ1-1|-|TRBV12-3/TRBV12-4
CASSIRRREAFF
>many|TRBJ2-5|-|TRBV7-2
CASSLLQGLGETQYF
>once|TRBJ1-5|-|TRBV19
CASRQEFSPSNQPQHF
>-|TRBJ2-7|TRBD1|TRBV7-6
CASSLEGRDRTYEQYF
>many|TRBJ1-5|-|TRBV9
CASSVGGSNQPQHF
>-|TRBJ2-2|TRBD1|TRBV12-3/TRBV12-4
CASSSGTGALNRGTGELFF
>few|TRBJ1-3|-|TRBV19
CASSWTPVSGNTIYF
>few|TRBJ1-6|-|TRBV20-1
CSAQGNSPLHF
>many|TRBJ1-5|TRBD1|TRBV28
CASSLFNRLDRGHQHF
>many|TRBJ1-6|-|TRBV11-2
CASSLDFGVSYNSPLHF
>-|TRBJ1-3|-|TRBV11-2
CASSLERGRIYSGNAIYF
>few|TRBJ1-5|-|TRBV7-2
CASSPNMRDQPQHF
>many|TRBJ1-2|-|TRBV28
CASSLLAERNYGYTF
>few|TRBJ1-1|-|TRBV9
CASSHQTGLLNTEAFF
>-|TRBJ2-4|-|TRBV13
CASSLRSLAKNIQYF
>-|TRBJ2-7|TRBD2|TRBV20-1
CSARGLAGVEQYF
>once|TRBJ1-4|-|TRBV4-1
CASSQGRSFSTNEKLFF
>-|TRBJ1-6|-|TRBV6-1
CASSEGLGWSNNSPLHF
>many|TRBJ2-7|TRBD1|TRBV27
CASSLGFGTGSLEQYF
>many|TRBJ2-5|-|TRBV20-1
CSARPGQETQYF
>-|TRBJ2-2|TRBD2|TRBV7-2
CASSLVGGRNTGELFF
>many|TRBJ2-5|-|TRBV28
CASSLGPGEETQYF
>many|TRBJ2-5|TRBD1|TRBV3-1
CASSVDREETQYF
>few|TRBJ2-4|TRBD1|TRBV19
CASSTTGAIQYF
>-|TRBJ1-2|-|TRBV9
CASSVDGGSYGYTF